These T cell receptor beta chains were read from a single sample in a study of T cell responses to AZD1222 COVID-19 vaccine. Generated by immunoSEQ multiplex PCR, the TCRdb table keeps only in-frame clones and is missing some. The repertoire consists of 150,000 to 200,000 clones, with over 75% occurring once and the leading ten covering less than 3%. Sequenced material: peripheral blood, taken on day 0 of AZD1222 vaccination. Receptors originate from an adult in good health. The CDR3 runs from the conserved cysteine through the conserved F or W. The D gene is left open where the match is weak. Some rows mark clone size as missing; the rest say once, few, many or name a class of expanded clone.

D gene,clone size,V gene,J gene,CDR3 DNA,CDR3 protein
-,-,TRBV5-6,TRBJ1-1,TGTGCCAGCAGCTTGGAACCGGGGGTGAACACTGAAGCTTTCTTT,CASSLEPGVNTEAFF
TRBD2,once,TRBV7-6,TRBJ2-7,TGTGCCAGCAGCTTAGCAGCGGGGGGGCCCCACGAGCAGTACTTC,CASSLAAGGPHEQYF
-,once,TRBV19,TRBJ2-7,TGTGCCAGTAGTATTTCGACTGGGACGGCTTCGGGGGAGCAGTACTTC,CASSISTGTASGEQYF
-,-,TRBV2,TRBJ2-3,TGTGCCAGCAGCCCCGCGGGGTTTAGCACAGATACGCAGTATTTT,CASSPAGFSTDTQYF
TRBD2,-,TRBV3-1/TRBV3-2,TRBJ2-1,TGTGCCAGCAGACCTAGCGGGGACACATACAATGAGCAGTTCTTC,CASRPSGDTYNEQFF
-,few,TRBV2,TRBJ2-3,TGTGCCAGCAGCGGTAGACAGGACCAACTCACAGATACGCAGTATTTT,CASSGRQDQLTDTQYF
-,-,TRBV19,TRBJ1-4,TGTGCCAGTAGCCCGGGAGCTCGGGGAGGTGAAAAACTGTTTTTT,CASSPGARGGEKLFF
TRBD1,-,TRBV7-9,TRBJ2-7,TGTGCCAGCAGCTCCCTCCGGGACAGGGCCGTCCACGAGCAGTACTTC,CASSSLRDRAVHEQYF
-,-,TRBV18,TRBJ1-5,TGTGCCAGCTCACCCTTAGGGGACAGCAATCAGCCCCAGCATTTT,CASSPLGDSNQPQHF
TRBD2,once,TRBV27,TRBJ2-2,TGTGCCAGCATCGGGAGGGTTCCAGGGATTCGCGGGGGACGCACCGGGGAGCTGTTTTTT,CASIGRVPGIRGGRTGELFF
TRBD1,few,TRBV10-3,TRBJ1-3,TGTGCCATCAGCATGGACAGGGCTACTGGAAACACCATATATTTT,CAISMDRATGNTIYF
TRBD1,-,TRBV19,TRBJ1-2,TGTGCCAGTAGCTCAAAAAACCGGGACAGGAACTATGGCTACACCTTC,CASSSKNRDRNYGYTF
TRBD2,-,TRBV20-1,TRBJ2-1,TGCAGTGCTAGGACTAGCCGGTGGCCGTTCTTC,CSARTSRWPFF
-,-,TRBV27,TRBJ1-1,TGTGCCAGCAATCTCCCGGGGTCGGCTGAAGCTTTCTTT,CASNLPGSAEAFF
TRBD2,-,TRBV3-1/TRBV3-2,TRBJ2-5,TGTGCCAGCAGCCTTAGCGGGGAAGAGACCCAGTACTTC,CASSLSGEETQYF
-,-,TRBV11-2,TRBJ2-2,TGTGCCAGCAGCTTAGTTGGGGGTCCGAACACCGGGGAGCTGTTTTTT,CASSLVGGPNTGELFF
TRBD1,-,TRBV2,TRBJ1-6,TGTGCCAGCGGACGGACAGGGGATCTAGCTTCACCCCTCCACTTT,CASGRTGDLASPLHF
-,-,TRBV18,TRBJ1-1,TGTGCCAGCTCAGAGGGCTCAGGCTTAAATACTGAAGCTTTCTTT,CASSEGSGLNTEAFF
TRBD2,-,TRBV5-1,TRBJ2-5,TGCGCCAGCAGCTTTGCGGCGGGGGGCGGCTTACAGTACTTC,CASSFAAGGGLQYF
-,-,TRBV5-1,TRBJ2-7,TGCGCCAGCAGCTTGGTTCCTGGTACCTACGAGCAGTACTTC,CASSLVPGTYEQYF
-,-,TRBV9,TRBJ2-3,TGTGCCAGCAGCGTAGCAGTTAGCACAGATACGCAGTATTTT,CASSVAVSTDTQYF
TRBD1,once,TRBV6-5,TRBJ2-7,TGTGCCAGCAGTCCATACAGGGGCGGCTCCTACGAGCAGTACTTC,CASSPYRGGSYEQYF
-,-,TRBV18,TRBJ2-1,TGTGCCAGCTCACCACAGGCAGACAATGAGCAGTTCTTC,CASSPQADNEQFF
-,-,TRBV7-2,TRBJ1-5,TGTGCCAGCAGCTTTCCCCTGGGCAATCAGCCCCAGCATTTT,CASSFPLGNQPQHF
-,-,TRBV10-3,TRBJ1-1,TGTGCCATCAGTGAACAGGGGAACACTGAAGCTTTCTTT,CAISEQGNTEAFF
TRBD1,-,TRBV13,TRBJ1-5,TGTGCCAGCAGCGAGGGGGGGACAGGGGTTCAGCCCCAGCATTTT,CASSEGGTGVQPQHF
-,-,TRBV18,TRBJ1-1,TGTGCCAGCTCACCACCGTGGGGCGCAAGTGAAGCTTTCTTT,CASSPPWGASEAFF
-,once,TRBV9,TRBJ1-2,TGTGCCAGCAGCGTAGCTGGCGGTGGCTACACCTTC,CASSVAGGGYTF
-,-,TRBV4-1,TRBJ1-5,TGCGCCAGCAGCCAAGAAGCGGGCCAGGAGGGTCAGCCCCAGCATTTT,CASSQEAGQEGQPQHF
TRBD1,-,TRBV6-5,TRBJ1-6,TGTGCCAGCAGTACAGACAGGGGGCGGGGATCACCCCTCCACTTT,CASSTDRGRGSPLHF
-,-,TRBV5-4,TRBJ1-2,TGTGCCAGCAGCTTGGATCGGGGGGACTATGGCTACACCTTC,CASSLDRGDYGYTF
-,-,TRBV10-3,TRBJ1-5,TGTGCCGGGAACAGGGATGGACAGCCCCAGCATTTT,CAGNRDGQPQHF
-,once,TRBV5-1,TRBJ1-1,TGCGCCAGCAGTTTTGCAGGGTTTGGAACTGAAGCTTTCTTT,CASSFAGFGTEAFF
TRBD1,-,TRBV6-6,TRBJ2-7,TGTGCCAGCTCGACAGGGAACGAGCAGTACTTC,CASSTGNEQYF
-,-,TRBV9,TRBJ2-2,TGTGCCAGCAGCGCCTCCGTTGCCGGGGAGCTGTTTTTT,CASSASVAGELFF
TRBD2,-,TRBV5-4,TRBJ2-1,TGTGCCAGCAGCCCCACTAGCGGGGGGGCCCATGAGCAGTTCTTC,CASSPTSGGAHEQFF
-,-,TRBV7-9,TRBJ1-5,TGTGCCAGCAGCGCCAGGGAGTATCAGCCCCAGCATTTT,CASSAREYQPQHF
-,-,TRBV2,TRBJ1-2,TGTGCCAGCAGTGAATTGCAGAAGCCAGCCTATGGCTACACCTTC,CASSELQKPAYGYTF
-,-,TRBV19,TRBJ2-7,TGTGCCAGTAGTATCCCAAACCAACCCCACACGGGGCAGAGCTCCTACGAGCAGTACTTC,CASSIPNQPHTGQSSYEQYF
-,-,TRBV6-4,TRBJ2-7,TGTGCCAGCAGTGAGCCGGGACATACCACCTACGAGCAGTACTTC,CASSEPGHTTYEQYF
TRBD1,-,TRBV4-3,TRBJ2-7,TGCGCCAGCAGCCAAGAGCCGGGACAGGGGGGCTACGAGCAGTACTTC,CASSQEPGQGGYEQYF
-,-,TRBV19,TRBJ1-4,TGTGCCAGTAGTTCGGGCACAGGGTGGAATGAAAAACTGTTTTTT,CASSSGTGWNEKLFF
-,-,TRBV6-5,TRBJ2-2,TGTGCCAGCAGTCTACAGGGTTTTGCCGGGGAGCTGTTTTTT,CASSLQGFAGELFF
-,-,TRBV12-3/TRBV12-4,TRBJ1-1,TGTGCCAGCAGTGGGCGGCGTGAAGCTTTCTTT,CASSGRREAFF
TRBD1,-,TRBV7-2,TRBJ1-2,TGTGCCAGCAGCTTAGCGGTCGGGACAGGGGATGGCTACACCTTC,CASSLAVGTGDGYTF
TRBD1,-,TRBV19,TRBJ1-1,TGTGCCAGTAGCGACGGGACAGGGGGCCCCAACACTGAAGCTTTCTTT,CASSDGTGGPNTEAFF
-,-,TRBV7-6,TRBJ2-7,TGTGCCAGCACCACAGACCCCTACGAGCAGTACTTC,CASTTDPYEQYF
-,-,TRBV30,TRBJ1-4,TGTGCCTGGAGTGTTCAGGGTAGGGAAAAACTGTTTTTT,CAWSVQGREKLFF
-,once,TRBV5-5,TRBJ1-1,TGTGCCAGCAGTTTCCACCCGACGGGGAACACTGAAGCTTTCTTT,CASSFHPTGNTEAFF
TRBD1,-,TRBV7-9,TRBJ2-1,TGTGCCAGCAGCTCCACAGGGGACAATGAGCAGTTCTTC,CASSSTGDNEQFF
-,few,TRBV6-5,TRBJ1-1,TGTGCCACTACCCAGAGGGGAGGGGGCACTGAAGCTTTCTTT,CATTQRGGGTEAFF
TRBD1,-,TRBV5-1,TRBJ1-5,TGCGCCAGCAGCCCGGGACAGGGGGATGCTCAGCCCCAGCATTTT,CASSPGQGDAQPQHF
TRBD2,-,TRBV6-2/TRBV6-3,TRBJ2-3,TGTGCCAGCAGTTACTCGCTAGCGGCAGATACGCAGTATTTT,CASSYSLAADTQYF